This passage covers 25 T cell receptor beta chains from one sample sequenced in a study of blood T cell repertoires in COVID-19. Clones were read by immunoSEQ multiplex PCR, and TCRdb kept only the in-frame ones, dropping some. The sample carries roughly 410,000 clones, around 89% recorded once. Sequenced input: peripheral blood. The receptors were sampled from a woman aged 40-49 years with COVID-19, enrolled during active disease.

V and J are TRBV10-3 and TRBJ2-7, with D tentatively TRBD1 (5 bases). This CDR3 spans 15 amino acids. CDR1 and CDR2 from the germline V gene are ENHRY and SYGVKD. The V end was cut by 0 bases, the J end by 4 bases, with 13 bases between. The CDR3 reads CAISESTRQIYEQYF. In nucleotides, the CDR3 is TGTGCCATCAGTGAGTCGACTCGACAGATTTACGAGCAGTACTTC.

This chain links TRBV5-1 with TRBJ1-1; D is unresolved. Trimming cost V 1 base and J 0 bases, with 7 bases left between them. The CDR3 runs to 14 residues. Germline V gene lookup returns CDR1 SGHRS and CDR2 YFSETQ. The CDR3 coding sequence is TGCGCCAGCAGCTTGAACAGCATGAACACTGAAGCTTTCTTT. Protein product: CASSLNSMNTEAFF.

This clone has a single count. The chain recombines TRBV3-1 (or the pseudogene TRBV3-2) with TRBJ2-3; D may be TRBD2 (6 bases). The CDR3 loop spans 16 amino acids. CDR1 is LGHDT and CDR2 is YNNKEL in the germline V gene (reference sequence). Trimming stripped 1 base from V and 0 bases from J, with 11 bases between. This CDR3 reads CASSQGIRGSTDTQYF. DNA for the CDR3: TGTGCCAGCAGCCAAGGGATTCGGGGGAGCACAGATACGCAGTATTTT.

This chain joins TRBV15 and TRBJ1-5; TRBD1 is a possible D gene (6 bases). CDR1 is LNHNV and CDR2 is YYDKDF in the germline V gene (reference sequence). This CDR3 region has 16 residues. V was trimmed by 2 bases and J by 1 base, leaving 12 bases between them. The CDR3 coding sequence is TGTGCCACCAGCAGACCACGGGGGGCGAGCAATCAGCCCCAGCATTTT. This encodes CATSRPRGASNQPQHF.

The V and J genes are TRBV20-1 and TRBJ1-5; D gene unclear. The CDR3 loop spans 17 amino acids. Trimming shortened V by 3 bases and J by 0 bases, and 18 bases separated the two germline ends. Germline V gene data show CDR1 as DFQATT and CDR2 as SNEGSKA (reference sequence). CDR3 coding DNA: TGCAGTGCTAGTATGGGCTTGAAAAGGTATAGCAATCAGCCCCAGCATTTT. The encoded protein is CSASMGLKRYSNQPQHF.

This rearrangement joins TRBV19 to TRBJ1-2; D not resolved. Deletions cut 6 bases from V and 3 bases from J, with 8 bases between. In germline, CDR1 is LNHDA, CDR2 SQIVND (reference sequence). This CDR3 is 12 amino acids long. This CDR3 reads CASSTEYYGYTF. The CDR3 bases are TGTGCCAGTAGCACAGAGTACTATGGCTACACCTTC.

This chain connects TRBV13 to TRBJ2-1; the D gene is possibly TRBD2 (5 bases). This CDR3 is 14 amino acids long. With 7 bases removed from V and 3 bases from J, the gap between germline ends came to 13 bases. Germline V gene data show CDR1 as PRHDT and CDR2 as FYEKMQ (reference sequence). The CDR3 DNA is TGTGCCAGCACCTCAACGGGATTCTACAATGAGCAGTTCTTC. Translation gives CASTSTGFYNEQFF.

The chain links TRBV3-1 (or the pseudogene TRBV3-2) to TRBJ2-2; D is ambiguous. In germline, CDR1 is LGHDT, CDR2 YNNKEL (reference sequence). V dropped 3 bases and J dropped 9 bases, with 8 bases sitting between them. There are 12 residues in the CDR3. The CDR3 DNA follows: TGTGCCAGCAGCCAGCTGCGTCGGGAGCTGTTTTTT. It codes for CASSQLRRELFF.

The V and J genes are TRBV21-1 and TRBJ1-1; TRBD1 is taken as the D call from the table, unchecked against the DNA. TRBV21-1 is a documented pseudogene. The length of the CDR3 is 17 residues. The CDR3 here is CASSKVKAGATNTEAFF. The CDR3 nucleotides read TGTGCCAGCAGCAAAGTAAAGGCAGGGGCTACCAACACTGAAGCTTTCTTT.

The gene calls are TRBV2 and TRBJ1-5; no clear D gene. Germline CDR1 and CDR2: SNHLY and FYNNEI. Deletions cut 5 bases from V and 1 base from J, with 9 bases between. CDR3 length equals 14 residues. CDR3 loop: CASSRERSNQPQHF. The CDR3 bases are TGTGCCAGCAGTCGCGAGCGGAGCAATCAGCCCCAGCATTTT.

This rearrangement joins TRBV15 to TRBJ2-7, with D possibly TRBD2 on 6 matching bases. V lost 5 bases to trimming and J lost 0 bases, with 11 bases between them. This CDR3 contains 14 residues. Per germline, CDR1 LNHNV and CDR2 YYDKDF (reference sequence). The CDR3 nucleotides read TGTGCCACCAGCCATGGGGGGTCCTCCTACGAGCAGTACTTC. This sequence encodes CATSHGGSSYEQYF.

Details on this clone: Other nucleotide sequences in the sample specify the same CDR3. The chain employs TRBV6-2 or TRBV6-3 and TRBJ2-7; D is perhaps TRBD2 (5 bases). This CDR3 spans 14 amino acids. Germline values: CDR1 MNHEY, CDR2 SVGEGT. The V gene lost 0 bases and the J gene lost 4 bases, with 10 bases spanning the gap. The CDR3 is CASSYSASSYEQYF. The DNA of the CDR3 is TGTGCCAGCAGTTACTCAGCTAGCAGTTACGAGCAGTACTTC.

This chain links TRBV19 with TRBJ1-5, with TRBD1 identical over 8 bases. V was clipped by 5 bases and J by 7 bases; unmatched bases: 10. The CDR3 runs 15 residues. CDR1 and CDR2 (germline): LNHDA, SQIVND (reference sequence). In nucleotides, the CDR3 is TGTGCCAGTAGTTCTCAGGGGGCCAGGGGACAGCCCCAGCATTTT. This encodes CASSSQGARGQPQHF. The full variable domain, with the rest looked up from reference TRBV19 and TRBJ1-5, is DGGITQSPKYLFRKEGQNVTLSCEQNLNHDAMYWYRQDPGQGLRLIYYSQIVNDFQKGDIAEGYSVSREKKESFPLTVTSAQKNPTAFYLCASSSQGARGQPQHFGDGTRLSIL.

The chain has TRBV4-2 and TRBJ2-5, with TRBD2 matching over 12 bases. The V gene's germline CDR1 is LGHNA and CDR2 YNFKEQ. There are 19 residues in the CDR3. Trimming removed 0 bases from V and 4 bases from J; junction bases left unmatched: 12. In DNA, the CDR3 is TGTGCCAGCAGCCAAGATCCCCGACTAGCGGGAGAACTTCGAGAGACCCAGTACTTC. Amino acid sequence: CASSQDPRLAGELRETQYF.

V and J are TRBV18 and TRBJ2-1; perhaps TRBD2 as D (7 bases). The CDR3 has 16 amino acids. Germline-derived CDR1 and CDR2 are KGHSH and LQKENI. V was shortened by 3 bases and J by 6 bases, with 18 bases between the two germline ends. CDR3: CASSPPSGGALNEQFF. CDR3 in DNA: TGTGCCAGCTCACCCCCAAGTGGGGGGGCCCTCAATGAGCAGTTCTTC.

This clone was observed once. At one end the junction does not follow the germline gene, possibly because of a read error. The CDR3 loop reads CASSQDSQETQYF. The CDR3 DNA is TGTGCTAGCAGCCAAGACTCGCAAGAGACCCAGTACTTC. The chain recombines TRBV7-7 with TRBJ2-5; the D is unclear. Germline V gene data show CDR1 as SSHAT and CDR2 as FNYEAQ (reference sequence). The CDR3 loop spans 13 amino acids.

V and J are TRBV7-2 and TRBJ1-5; no reliable D call. Germline V gene data show CDR1 as SGHTA and CDR2 as FQGNSA. The V and J ends lost 5 bases and 0 bases respectively, with 14 bases between them. The CDR3 spans 16 residues. CDR3 loop: CASSPRRVTSNQPQHF. As DNA, the CDR3 is TGTGCCAGCAGCCCCCGGAGGGTAACTAGCAATCAGCCCCAGCATTTT.

This chain links TRBV30 with TRBJ1-5; 7 positions match TRBD1. There are 16 residues in the CDR3. The V gene end was trimmed by 1 base and the J gene end by 4 bases; junction bases not matched to a gene: 10. Germline V gene lookup returns CDR1 GTSNPN and CDR2 SVGIG (reference sequence). DNA for the CDR3: TGTGCCTGGAGTGGGATGGGACAGCGAAATAATCAGCCCCAGCATTTT. Translating gives CAWSGMGQRNNQPQHF.

Concerning this clone itself: This sample includes further DNA sequences coding for the same CDR3. The chain links TRBV30 to TRBJ2-7, with D possibly TRBD1 on 6 matching bases. V dropped 5 bases and J dropped 2 bases, with 10 bases sitting between them. CDR1 and CDR2 (germline): GTSNPN, SVGIG (reference sequence). The CDR3 is made up of 12 amino acids. The chain's CDR3 is CAWSGHTYEQYF. CDR3 bases: TGTGCCTGGTCGGGACACACCTACGAGCAGTACTTC.

The chain couples TRBV28 to TRBJ1-1, with D maybe TRBD1 (5 bases). V was pared by 1 base and J by 3 bases, with 12 bases between. The CDR3 consists of 15 residues. CDR1 and CDR2 from the germline V gene are MDHEN and SYDVKM. The CDR3 protein is CASSLLKGFDTEAFF. CDR3 bases: TGTGCCAGCAGTTTATTAAAGGGGTTTGACACTGAAGCTTTCTTT.

The rearrangement links TRBV4-3 to TRBJ2-3; perhaps TRBD2 as D (6 bases). This CDR3 spans 18 amino acids. Germline CDR1 reads LGHNA; CDR2 reads YSLEER. V was cut by 4 bases and J by 7 bases, with 27 bases left in between. CDR3 region: CASSLSLSSEIGAHTQYF. CDR3 coding DNA: TGCGCCAGCAGCCTCTCCCTTTCTAGCGAGATAGGGGCCCATACGCAGTATTTT.

CDR3 DNA: TGTGCCAGCCTCGTTCTTGAAGCTTTCTTT. This codes for CASLVLEAFF. The chain carries TRBV12-3 or TRBV12-4 and TRBJ1-1; D not certain. Trimming shortened V by 8 bases and J by 7 bases, and 8 bases separated the two germline ends. The CDR3 contains 10 residues.

The chain joins TRBV28 to TRBJ2-1, with TRBD1 identical over 7 bases. The V segment lost 1 base and the J segment 0 bases; nucleotides outside the gene matches: 9. Germline V lookup: CDR1 MDHEN, CDR2 SYDVKM. The CDR3 contains 18 residues. The CDR3 DNA reads TGTGCCAGCAGTTTATTCTGGGGCAGGGGGAGCTCCTACAATGAGCAGTTCTTC. The encoded protein is CASSLFWGRGSSYNEQFF.

The DNA for the CDR3 is TGTGCCAGCAGCCCGGGGACAGGCCCTAGGGGCTCTGGAAACACCATATATTTT. Amino acid sequence: CASSPGTGPRGSGNTIYF. The V and J genes are TRBV13 and TRBJ1-3; 8 bases agree with TRBD1. The CDR3 is made up of 18 amino acids. Germline lookup yields CDR1 PRHDT and CDR2 FYEKMQ (reference sequence). The junction had 12 bases not matched to a gene; V was cut back by 5 bases and J by 0 bases.

This rearrangement joins TRBV27 to TRBJ2-1; no reliable D call. V was pared by 6 bases and J by 2 bases, with 14 bases between. The germline V gene has CDR1 MNHEY and CDR2 SMNVEV (reference sequence). This CDR3 spans 15 amino acids. CDR3 DNA: TGTGCCAGCAGCCCGGGTGTGAGCCCCTACAATGAGCAGTTCTTC. It is translated as CASSPGVSPYNEQFF.